The source of this TCR beta chain is a study of Ad26.COV2.S vaccination and SARS-CoV-2 variants. Looking at the study overall: COV1001, an Ad26.COV2.S trial, supplied this vaccine-arm donor. Ad26.COV2.S shots went into the muscle once or twice, 56 days apart.

Remarks on this clone: Antigen: not known.

Whole-study results and caveats: The TCR-based breadth and depth measures might underestimate overall T cell responses.

Sequencing used immunoSEQ multiplex PCR; TCRdb keeps in-frame clones, though not all of them. Of 430,000 or so clones listed, 90% were seen once; the top ten hold over 9%. This sample's treatment: roughly 20 received Ad26.COV2.S at low or high dose, single or two shots; about 5 received placebo; per-sample allocation not given. The samples were gathered on day 63 after the first injection of vaccine or placebo. In Boston, an adult donor aged 18-55 years took part. There are 15 residues in the CDR3. Germline V lookup: CDR1 GTSNPN, CDR2 SVGIG (reference sequence). V was pared by 0 bases and J by 6 bases, with 17 bases between.

The starting material was peripheral blood, obtained in a trial of Ad26.COV2.S vaccine versus placebo. This clonotype was obtained from a person aged 18 to 65 who received the Ad26.COV2.S COVID-19 vaccine or a placebo. The chain uses TRBV30 and TRBJ1-2; TRBD1 is a possible D gene (6 bases). CDR3 region: CAWSVGDRSRNGYTF. CDR3 bases: TGTGCCTGGAGTGTAGGAGACAGGTCGAGGAATGGCTACACCTTC.